This T cell receptor (beta chain) was recovered during a study of shared clonotypes between healthy human individuals (dated by TCRdb to the early 2020s). In terms of the full investigation: A few men and two women, aged 18 to 49 years, made up the cohort. For each donor, CD4 naive and CD4 memory were each run on three plates, CD8 naive on two plates, and CD8 memory on one plate. Blood TCR repertoires of five healthy adults were deeply sequenced to estimate repertoire size and the extent of clonotype sharing between individuals. Different laboratories and diverse techniques were used to prepare libraries and sequence TCR repertoires, to increase sequencing depth and limit assay-specific biases. Between about 0.8 and 9 billion PBMCs per donor were obtained by leukapheresis. What the study reported, not specific to this receptor: The small number of donors limited the genetic and exposure-history diversity represented. Only blood was sampled, and tissue TCR repertoires likely differ from those in blood. Across four donors, approximately 4.6% of naive CD4, roughly 3.5% of naive CD8, 2% to 2.5% of memory CD4, and around 0.4% of memory CD8 clonotypes were shared. Compared with non-shared clonotypes, clonotypes shared by all four sorted-subset donors had higher generation probabilities. Rarefaction of sorted-subset datasets indicated incomplete sequencing despite the large sequencing depth. Naive subsets generally had larger estimated clonotype richness than memory subsets did. Based on pairwise subsampling, the degree of clonotype sharing among donors was expected to be affected by sequencing depth.

The donors were healthy, HIV-negative adults with no recently reported acute infections or vaccinations. Every donor was a Caucasian adult residing in Nashville, Tennessee, USA. Magnetic negative selection was used to enrich CD4+ T cells, after which naive cells were positively selected on CD45RA and the negative fraction became the memory subset. Blood was collected by leukapheresis, and PBMCs were isolated by Ficoll-Histopaque density gradient centrifugation and then cryopreserved in liquid nitrogen vapor phase. Analytical flow cytometry was used to check the purity and quantity of each magnetically sorted T cell population. Genomic DNA was isolated from each sorted fraction and quantified by UV absorbance on a Nanodrop 2000c. Using the deep immunoSEQ assay, TCR CDR3 regions were amplified from genomic DNA by multiplex PCR. Extracted genomic DNA from each cell subset was distributed evenly across all wells of several immunoSEQ 96-well plates, and each plate was treated as a replicate. For sorted subsets, approximately 0.2 ug of genomic DNA, equivalent to some 30,000 T cell genomes, went into each replicate PCR. Purified libraries were measured with a Qubit 3.0 fluorometer, size-checked on a Bioanalyzer 2100, and measured again with the KAPA Library Quantification kit. Every immunoSEQ 96-well plate was sequenced on a separate single-read 150-cycle Illumina NextSeq 550 flow cell. In the original analysis: Because the immunoSEQ output held only junctional sequences and lacked quality scores, the filtering could not match the filtering applied to full-length reads. Sequences were annotated with PyIR, a Python wrapper for IgBLAST v1.9, using IMGT germline references to assign V/J genes and CDR3. Reads with weak V/J assignments (E-value above 1e-6), missing CDR3, stop codons, out-of-frame junctions, or ambiguous translated residues were removed. V3J clonotypes were defined by identical inferred V gene, J gene, and CDR3 amino acid sequence. To compute the percentage overlap between repertoires, the number of shared unique clonotypes was divided by the size of the smaller repertoire. RTK rarefaction, the Chao1 estimator, and Recon v2.1 estimates of unobserved clonotypes were used to assess repertoire richness. Generation probabilities were computed with OLGA for all TCRbeta clonotypes obtained by the gDNA method from a handful of donors. As stored in TCRdb, this immuneACCESS dataset retains in-frame rearrangements with V and J assigned. A fraction of the clones does not appear; measured against another copy, unresolved V genes explain less than half of the discrepancy, and the remainder lacks a known reason. V, J and clone size are taken as reported in that table, and D and trimming were inferred from the DNA itself. The sample data list roughly 2.6 million clones, and around 90% of these were observed just once. Around 0.14% of the sample goes to the ten largest clones.

Turning to this clone: Which antigen it targets is not known. Base qualities are missing; no much larger clone stands one base away.

This receptor was identified in a man between 18 and 35 years old in good health. Input material: naive CD4+ T cells sorted from blood. The sample's cell subset or site label is to be understood as: CD45RA+ positively selected.

The CDR3 loop reads CASSYGAGVNSPLHF. The DNA is as follows: TGTGCCAGCAGTTACGGGGCAGGGGTTAATTCACCCCTCCACTTT. The chain couples TRBV6-5 to TRBJ1-6, and TRBD1 may be the D gene, going by 6 matching bases. The germline V gene sets CDR1 to MNHEY and CDR2 to SVGAGI. V loses 2 bases, J loses 6 bases, and the germline ends lie 11 bases apart. The CDR3 has 15 amino acids, counting the end cysteine and phenylalanine. Of the read, only the CDR3 DNA is kept; its 45 bases are in frame from base 1.